The 14 T cell receptor beta chains reported below all come from one sample, sequenced in a study of cytomegalovirus exposure and HLA in healthy donors. The PCR contained 60 Vbeta and 13 Jbeta primers. Only in-frame clones appear in the TCRdb table, and some are missing; sequencing was by immunoSEQ multiplex PCR. The table records some 100,000 clones, under 80% of them present only once. Sequenced input: PBMCs. All receptors come from a man in his forties in good health and CMV-seronegative.

The rearrangement links TRBV5-4 to TRBJ2-5; a weak D match, TRBD1 (5 bases). The CDR3 consists of 15 residues. Between the trimmed V and J ends, which lost 4 bases and 4 bases, there was a span of 17 bases. In germline, CDR1 is SGHNT, CDR2 YYREEE (reference sequence). CDR3 residues: CASSQDLSRAETQYF. In DNA, the CDR3 is TGTGCCAGCAGCCAAGATTTGTCCAGGGCAGAGACCCAGTACTTC.

This chain connects TRBV2 to TRBJ2-1; D perhaps matches TRBD2 (5 bases). V lost 4 bases to trimming and J lost 7 bases, with 20 bases between them. Germline V gene sequence: CDR1 SNHLY, CDR2 FYNNEI. The CDR3 is made up of 16 amino acids. CDR3 residues: CASSVIPRATENEQFF. CDR3 bases: TGTGCCAGCAGTGTTATCCCGAGGGCCACTGAGAATGAGCAGTTCTTC.

The V call is TRBV18, the J call TRBJ1-2; tentatively, D is TRBD1 (5 bases). CDR3 length: 13 amino acids. Germline V lookup: CDR1 KGHSH, CDR2 LQKENI. Trimming took 2 bases from V and 8 from J, leaving 12 bases between them. The CDR3 spells CASSPTGELGYTF. The CDR3 DNA reads TGTGCCAGCTCACCAACAGGAGAATTGGGCTACACCTTC.

This clone was counted only a few times. The chain is built from TRBV11-2 and TRBJ1-4, with TRBD1 as a possible D gene (6 bases). The V and J ends lost 3 bases and 4 bases respectively, with 21 bases between them. This CDR3 has 18 amino acids. Germline V CDR1 and CDR2: SGHAT, FQNNGV. The CDR3 DNA reads TGTGCCAGCAGCTTGGACAGTCGGGTTCGAACGGGTAATGAAAAACTGTTTTTT. Amino acids: CASSLDSRVRTGNEKLFF.

A few counts support this clone. This chain links TRBV5-8 with TRBJ1-1; 11 positions match TRBD1. In germline, CDR1 is SGHTS, CDR2 YDEGEE. This CDR3 contains 14 residues. The V segment lost 3 bases and the J segment 6 bases; nucleotides outside the gene matches: 4. CDR3: CASSSGQGGPEAFF. Written as DNA, the CDR3 is TGTGCCAGCAGCTCGGGACAGGGGGGACCTGAAGCTTTCTTT. Based on the CDR3 plus reference TRBV5-8 and TRBJ1-1, the full variable domain is EAGVTQSPTHLIKTRGQQATLRCSPISGHTSVYWYQQALGLGLQFLLWYDEGEERNRGNFPPRFSGRQFPNYSSELNVNALELEDSALYLCASSSGQGGPEAFFGQGTRLTVV.

This clone was counted between two and nine times. J is TRBJ1-1 and V is TRBV5-6, with 10 nucleotides matching TRBD1. V lost 2 bases to trimming and J lost 4 bases; unmatched junction nucleotides: 8. The CDR3 totals 16 residues. The germline gives CDR1 SGHDT, CDR2 YYEEEE. CDR3 amino acids: CASSFMDRGFRTEAFF. Here the CDR3 DNA reads TGTGCCAGCAGCTTTATGGACAGGGGGTTTCGCACTGAAGCTTTCTTT.

The J gene is TRBJ1-2, the V gene TRBV6-5; TRBD1 agrees at 9 bases. Looked up from germline, CDR1 is MNHEY and CDR2 is SVGAGI. CDR3 size: 14 residues. J lost 2 bases, V lost 7 bases, and 5 bases had no gene match. CDR3 loop: CASNRQGGNYGYTF. In DNA, the CDR3 is TGTGCCAGCAATCGACAGGGGGGGAACTATGGCTACACCTTC.

This clone was seen only once. V and J are TRBV5-5 and TRBJ1-6, with D tentatively TRBD1 (6 bases). Trimming left V 4 bases short and J 6 bases short, with 14 bases between. The CDR3 is made up of 15 amino acids. Germline assignment: CDR1 SGHKS and CDR2 YYEKEE (reference sequence). The CDR3 sequence is CASSAQGSLNSPLHF. CDR3 DNA: TGTGCCAGCAGCGCCCAGGGGAGCCTTAATTCACCCCTCCACTTT. Full variable domain (remainder filled in from reference TRBV5-5 and TRBJ1-6): DAGVTQSPTHLIKTRGQQVTLRCSPISGHKSVSWYQQVLGQGPQFIFQYYEKEERGRGNFPDRFSARQFPNYSSELNVNALLLGDSALYLCASSAQGSLNSPLHFGNGTRLTVT.

The chain joins TRBV7-9 to TRBJ1-2; 10 bases line up with TRBD1. Germline lookup yields CDR1 SEHNR and CDR2 FQNEAQ (reference sequence). V lost 7 bases and J lost 6; bases outside the gene matches: 5. The CDR3 covers 13 residues. The CDR3 DNA reads as TGTGCCAGCAACAGACAGGGGGCGGATGGCTACACCTTC. Protein product: CASNRQGADGYTF.

The chain is built from TRBV5-4 and TRBJ2-6; unclear D gene. Trimming removed 1 base at V and 0 bases at J, with 8 bases between. This CDR3 is 16 amino acids long. Germline assignment: CDR1 SGHNT and CDR2 YYREEE (reference sequence). CDR3 in amino acids: CASSLFLSSGANVLTF. DNA for the CDR3: TGTGCCAGCAGCTTGTTCCTGAGCTCTGGGGCCAACGTCCTGACTTTC.

The chain has TRBV7-9 and TRBJ2-1, with D maybe TRBD1 (6 bases). Germline assignment: CDR1 SEHNR and CDR2 FQNEAQ (reference sequence). V lost 2 bases and J lost 6, with 14 bases in between. The CDR3 is 15 amino acids. The CDR3 reads CASSLRGGRPNEQFF. In nucleotides, the CDR3 is TGTGCCAGCAGCTTACGAGGGGGTAGGCCCAATGAGCAGTTCTTC.

The chain combines TRBV11-2 with TRBJ1-4; D is unclear. In germline, CDR1 is SGHAT, CDR2 FQNNGV. CDR3 length: 13 amino acids. Trimming cost V 7 bases and J 6 bases, with 12 bases left between them. In DNA form, the CDR3 reads TGTGCCAGCACCACCCTAAGTGATGAAAAACTGTTTTTT. Residues: CASTTLSDEKLFF.

The V and J genes are TRBV5-6 and TRBJ1-3; D unclear. This CDR3 has 15 residues. Germline loops: CDR1 SGHDT, CDR2 YYEEEE. The V and J ends lost 4 bases and 1 base respectively, with 12 bases between them. The CDR3, as DNA: TGTGCCAGCAGCCGCTTTGGAGGGTCTGGAAACACCATATATTTT. Protein: CASSRFGGSGNTIYF.

CDR3 DNA sequence: TGTGCCAGCAGTGATGTCTCCAGCGGGGGCACAGATACGCAGTATTTT. The encoded protein is CASSDVSSGGTDTQYF. The gene calls are TRBV2 and TRBJ2-3; 7 nucleotides agree with TRBD2. This CDR3 has 16 residues. From germline, CDR1 is SNHLY and CDR2 FYNNEI. The junction had 7 bases not matched to a gene; V was cut back by 3 bases and J by 1 base.